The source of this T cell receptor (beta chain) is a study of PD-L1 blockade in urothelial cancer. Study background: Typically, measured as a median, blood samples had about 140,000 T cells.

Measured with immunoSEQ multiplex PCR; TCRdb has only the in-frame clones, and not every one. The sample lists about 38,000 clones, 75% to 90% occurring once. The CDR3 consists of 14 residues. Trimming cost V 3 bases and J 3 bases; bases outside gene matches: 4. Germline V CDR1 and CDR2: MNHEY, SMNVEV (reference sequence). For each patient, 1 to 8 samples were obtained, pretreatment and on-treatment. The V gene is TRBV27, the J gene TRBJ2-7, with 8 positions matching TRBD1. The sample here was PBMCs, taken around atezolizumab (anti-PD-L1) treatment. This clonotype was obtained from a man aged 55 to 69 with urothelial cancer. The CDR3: CASSFGQGVYEQYF. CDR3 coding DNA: TGTGCCAGCAGTTTCGGACAGGGAGTCTACGAGCAGTACTTC.